Shown below are 16 T cell receptor beta chains from a single sample sequenced in a study of blood T cell repertoires in COVID-19. Using immunoSEQ multiplex PCR, the repertoire was profiled, and TCRdb retains in-frame clones only, with some absent. The sample has over 40,000 clones, 82% seen once; the top ten hold more than 13%. The sequenced sample was peripheral blood. The receptor set was obtained from a human donor in a cohort sampled during active COVID-19.

The sample holds a few counts of this clone. CDR3 sequence (DNA): TGTGCCAGCAGCCCTAGGACAGGGGCGAATTCACCCCTCCACTTT. Its protein is CASSPRTGANSPLHF. The V gene is TRBV7-2, the J gene TRBJ1-6, with TRBD1 matching 9 bases. The V gene end was trimmed by 5 bases and the J gene end by 7 bases; junction bases not matched to a gene: 6. The CDR3 is made up of 15 amino acids. Germline V CDR1 and CDR2: SGHTA, FQGNSA.

CDR3 region: CASSLTLGGNGPEKLFF. As DNA, the CDR3 is TGTGCCAGCAGCTTAACGCTAGGGGGAAATGGTCCTGAAAAACTGTTTTTT. V gene TRBV7-3 combines with J gene TRBJ1-4; tentatively, D is TRBD1 (6 bases). V was cut by 0 bases and J by 7 bases, with 18 bases left in between. This CDR3 contains 17 residues. Germline CDR1 and CDR2: SGHTA and FQGTGA. Variable domain in full (rest from reference TRBV7-3 and TRBJ1-4): GAGVSQTPSNKVTEKGKYVELRCDPISGHTALYWYRQSLGQGPEFLIYFQGTGAADDSGLPNDRFFAVRPEGSVSTLKIQRTERGDSAVYLCASSLTLGGNGPEKLFFGSGTQLSVL.

The chain joins TRBV5-1 to TRBJ2-5; 9 bases align to TRBD2. V shed 0 bases, J shed 1 base, and the junction held 7 bases outside the gene matches. Germline V lookup: CDR1 SGHRS, CDR2 YFSETQ. The CDR3 totals 17 residues. This chain's CDR3 is CASSLALAGAGQETQYF. The CDR3 bases are TGCGCCAGCAGCTTGGCCTTAGCGGGGGCTGGCCAAGAGACCCAGTACTTC. The whole variable domain, filled in from reference TRBV5-1 and TRBJ2-5, reads KAGVTQTPRYLIKTRGQQVTLSCSPISGHRSVSWYQQTPGQGLQFLFEYFSETQRNKGNFPGRFSGRQFSNSRSEMNVSTLELGDSALYLCASSLALAGAGQETQYFGPGTRLLVL.

The chain combines TRBV7-9 with TRBJ2-1; TRBD1 matches 9 bases. The germline gives CDR1 SEHNR, CDR2 FQNEAQ (reference sequence). The CDR3 extends over 15 amino acids. V was clipped by 5 bases and J by 5 bases; unmatched bases: 7. The CDR3 sequence: CASSQGQGRHNEQFF. The CDR3 DNA reads TGTGCCAGCAGCCAAGGACAGGGGAGGCACAATGAGCAGTTCTTC.

The V and J genes are TRBV6-5 and TRBJ2-1; 7 nucleotides align to TRBD2. Unmatched junction bases numbered 8, after V lost 3 bases and J lost 6 bases. In germline, CDR1 is MNHEY, CDR2 SVGAGI. This CDR3 spans 15 amino acids. The chain's CDR3 is CASSYVSTSSNEQFF. The DNA of the CDR3 is TGTGCCAGCAGTTATGTCTCGACTAGCTCCAATGAGCAGTTCTTC.

CDR3 sequence (DNA): TGTGCCAGCAGCTTGCGGGGGAATGTTGGAGAAAAACTGTTTTTT. This codes for CASSLRGNVGEKLFF. The chain combines TRBV5-6 with TRBJ1-4, with a weak D call TRBD1 (5 bases). CDR1 is SGHDT and CDR2 is YYEEEE in the germline V gene. The CDR3 consists of 15 residues. Trimming removed 1 base from V and 8 bases from J, with 15 bases in between.

The chain carries TRBV4-1 and TRBJ2-1; maybe TRBD2 (6 bases). With 2 bases removed from V and 6 bases from J, the gap between germline ends came to 14 bases. The germline CDR1 and CDR2 sequences are MGHRA and YSYEKL. This CDR3 has 15 amino acids. The CDR3 coding sequence is TGCGCCAGCAGCCAACCCCCGCGGGACGGCAATGAGCAGTTCTTC. The encoded protein is CASSQPPRDGNEQFF.

The rearrangement links TRBV7-6 to TRBJ2-2; TRBD1 agrees at 8 bases. The V segment lost 4 bases and the J segment 4 bases; nucleotides outside the gene matches: 2. Germline V gene lookup returns CDR1 SGHVS and CDR2 FNYEAQ. The CDR3 length is 14 residues. The CDR3 region is CASSYTGGTGELFF. The CDR3 DNA reads as TGTGCCAGCAGCTACACAGGGGGCACCGGGGAGCTGTTTTTT.

This CDR3 reads CAWSPSRGYGAQHF. The CDR3 bases are TGTGCCTGGAGCCCTTCCAGGGGGTACGGGGCCCAGCATTTT. The chain uses TRBV30 and TRBJ1-5; 7 positions agree with TRBD1. The CDR3 is 14 amino acids. V was clipped by 3 bases and J by 11 bases; unmatched bases: 13. Germline CDR1 is GTSNPN and CDR2 is SVGIG (reference sequence).

V usage is TRBV6-5 and J usage is TRBJ2-7; 13 nucleotides line up with TRBD2. Germline values: CDR1 MNHEY, CDR2 SVGAGI. Trimming at V came to 5 bases and at J to 2 bases, leaving 0 bases not matched to a gene. The CDR3 runs 14 residues. As DNA, the CDR3 is TGTGCCAGCAGTACTAGCGGGGGGGCCTACGAGCAGTACTTC. As protein: CASSTSGGAYEQYF.

This chain links TRBV18 with TRBJ2-3; 8 bases map to TRBD2. V lost 6 bases to trimming and J lost 11 bases; unmatched junction nucleotides: 19. Germline assignment: CDR1 KGHSH and CDR2 LQKENI. There are 16 residues in the CDR3. CDR3 sequence: CASSGIPAGVRSGQYF. DNA of the CDR3: TGTGCCAGCTCTGGAATTCCAGCGGGGGTGCGGAGCGGGCAGTATTTT.

The chain uses TRBV5-1 and TRBJ2-2, with 7 bases aligning to TRBD2. This CDR3 has 15 amino acids. The germline gives CDR1 SGHRS, CDR2 YFSETQ. The junction had 5 bases not matched to a gene; V was cut back by 0 bases and J by 6 bases. The CDR3 reads CASSLVAGPPGELFF. The CDR3 region has the DNA TGCGCCAGCAGCTTGGTAGCGGGCCCCCCCGGGGAGCTGTTTTTT.

The V call is TRBV25-1, the J call TRBJ2-1; TRBD1 is a possible D gene (5 bases). V was shortened by 1 base and J by 7 bases, with 8 bases between the two germline ends. The germline V gene has CDR1 MGHDK and CDR2 SYGVNS. The CDR3 loop spans 13 amino acids. CDR3 region: CASSEWGGNEQFF. Written as DNA, the CDR3 is TGTGCCAGCAGTGAATGGGGCGGAAATGAGCAGTTCTTC.

The chain couples TRBV2 to TRBJ2-7; D might be TRBD2 (7 bases). Per the germline V gene, CDR1 is SNHLY and CDR2 is FYNNEI. The ends were cut back, 7 bases at V and 6 bases at J, with 16 bases in the middle. This CDR3 has 13 amino acids. CDR3 DNA sequence: TGTGCCAGCAAAGGGGGGGGCACTATCGAGCAGTACTTC. Encoded protein: CASKGGGTIEQYF. Looking up the rest from reference TRBV2 and TRBJ2-7 gives the full variable domain: EPEVTQTPSHQVTQMGQEVILRCVPISNHLYFYWYRQILGQKVEFLVSFYNNEISEKSEIFDDQFSVERPDGSNFTLKIRSTKLEDSAMYFCASKGGGTIEQYFGPGTRLTVT.

The genes are TRBV30 and TRBJ1-1; no firm D call. CDR3 size: 14 residues. Trimming stripped 0 bases from V and 5 bases from J, with 13 bases between. The germline V gene has CDR1 GTSNPN and CDR2 SVGIG (reference sequence). CDR3 sequence: CAWSVFVGRTEAFF. The CDR3 coding sequence is TGTGCCTGGAGTGTATTTGTGGGCAGGACTGAAGCTTTCTTT.

This chain connects TRBV18 to TRBJ1-4; 7 nucleotides line up with TRBD1. V gave up 3 bases and J gave up 8 bases; unmatched junction bases: 12. The CDR3 extends over 16 amino acids. The germline gives CDR1 KGHSH, CDR2 LQKENI. The CDR3 reads CASSPSSPGGGEKLFF. Here the CDR3 DNA reads TGTGCCAGCTCACCCTCGTCACCAGGGGGAGGAGAAAAACTGTTTTTT.